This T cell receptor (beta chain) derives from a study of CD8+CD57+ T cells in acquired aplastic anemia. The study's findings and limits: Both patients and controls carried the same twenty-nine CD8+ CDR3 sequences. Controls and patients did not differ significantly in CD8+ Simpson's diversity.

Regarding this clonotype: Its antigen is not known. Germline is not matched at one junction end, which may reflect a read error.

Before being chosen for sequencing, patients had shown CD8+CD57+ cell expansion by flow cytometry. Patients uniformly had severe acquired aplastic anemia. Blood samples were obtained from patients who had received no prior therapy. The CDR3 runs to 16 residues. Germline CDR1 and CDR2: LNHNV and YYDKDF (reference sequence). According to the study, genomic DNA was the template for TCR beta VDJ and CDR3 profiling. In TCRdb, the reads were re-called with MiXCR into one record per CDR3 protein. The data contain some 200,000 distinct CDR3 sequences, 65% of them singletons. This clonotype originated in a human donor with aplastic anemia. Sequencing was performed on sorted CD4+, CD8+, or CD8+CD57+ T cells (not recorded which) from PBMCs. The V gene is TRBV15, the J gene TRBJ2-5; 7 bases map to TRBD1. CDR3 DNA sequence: TGTGCCACCAGCAGAGAAAGACAGGGAGTGGTAGAGAACCAGTACTTC. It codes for CATSRERQGVVENQYF.